This TCR beta chain was profiled in a study of a mutant IDH1 vaccine in newly diagnosed glioma. About the study: Across weeks 1, 3, 5, 7, 11, 15, 19 and 23, patients received a vaccination each time, eight in all. Treatment recipients were approximately 60% male and about 40% female, and their mean age was 40.4 years.

Comments on this clone: Its antigen is as yet unknown.

CDR1 is LNHDA, CDR2 SQIVND, per germline (reference sequence). Trimming left V 5 bases short and J 4 bases short, with 15 bases between. The length of the CDR3 is 16 residues. Using immunoSEQ multiplex PCR, the repertoire was profiled, and TCRdb retains in-frame clones only, with some absent. The table includes about 40,000 clones, 91% detected once. Time point noted: week 5, during vaccination. Vaccinated patients received 300 ug of mutant IDH1 20-mer peptide per dose, with topical imiquimod. The sequence derives from a man in his fifties with glioma. The sequencing used PBMCs, collected from a glioma patient whose treatment included an IDH1 peptide vaccine. The rearrangement links TRBV19 to TRBJ2-6; tentatively, D is TRBD2 (6 bases). The CDR3 protein is CASSPGSRAGANVLTF. The CDR3 nucleotides are TGTGCCAGTAGTCCCGGGAGCCGGGCCGGGGCCAACGTCCTGACTTTC.